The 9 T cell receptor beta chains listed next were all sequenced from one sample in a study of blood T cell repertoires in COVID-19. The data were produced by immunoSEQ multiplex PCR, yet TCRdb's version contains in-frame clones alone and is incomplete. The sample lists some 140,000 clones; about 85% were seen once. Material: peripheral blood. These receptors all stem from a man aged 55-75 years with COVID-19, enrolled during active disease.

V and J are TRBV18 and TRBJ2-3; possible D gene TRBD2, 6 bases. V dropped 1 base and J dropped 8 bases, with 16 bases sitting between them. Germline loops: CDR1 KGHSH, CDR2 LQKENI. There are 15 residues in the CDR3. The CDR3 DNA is TGTGCCAGCTCACCACGACTAGACGGGCCCCTTACGCAGTATTTT. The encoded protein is CASSPRLDGPLTQYF.

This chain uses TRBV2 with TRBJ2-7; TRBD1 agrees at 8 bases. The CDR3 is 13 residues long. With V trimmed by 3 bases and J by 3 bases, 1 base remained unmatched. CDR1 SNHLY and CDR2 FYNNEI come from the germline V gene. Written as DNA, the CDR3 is TGTGCCAGCAGTGAGACAGGGGTCTACGAGCAGTACTTC. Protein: CASSETGVYEQYF.

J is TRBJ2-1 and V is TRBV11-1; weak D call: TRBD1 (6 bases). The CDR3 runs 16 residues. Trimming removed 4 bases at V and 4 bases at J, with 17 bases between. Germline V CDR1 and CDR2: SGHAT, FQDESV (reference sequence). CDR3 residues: CASSSTPRGGYNEQFF. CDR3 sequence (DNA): TGTGCCAGCAGCTCAACCCCCCGAGGGGGTTACAATGAGCAGTTCTTC.

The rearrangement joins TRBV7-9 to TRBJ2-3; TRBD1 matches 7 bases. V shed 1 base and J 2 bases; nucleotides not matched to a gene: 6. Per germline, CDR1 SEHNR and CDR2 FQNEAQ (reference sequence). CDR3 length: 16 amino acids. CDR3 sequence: CASSLGGRGHTDTQYF. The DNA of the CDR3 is TGTGCCAGCAGCTTAGGGGGAAGGGGGCACACAGATACGCAGTATTTT.

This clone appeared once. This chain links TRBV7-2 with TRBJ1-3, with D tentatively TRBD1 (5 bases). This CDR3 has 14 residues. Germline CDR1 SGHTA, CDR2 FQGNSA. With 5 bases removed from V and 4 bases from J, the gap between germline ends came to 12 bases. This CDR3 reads CASSLDSLGNTIYF. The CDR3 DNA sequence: TGTGCCAGCAGCCTAGACAGCTTGGGAAACACCATATATTTT.

The CDR3 DNA reads TGTGCCACCAGTGATCCATCTGGCGGCGGGGGGGTTACAGATACGCAGTATTTT. It yields the protein CATSDPSGGGGVTDTQYF. The chain has TRBV24-1 and TRBJ2-3; 9 positions agree with TRBD2. The CDR3 covers 18 residues. J lost 3 bases, V lost 3 bases, and 12 bases had no gene match. The V gene's germline CDR1 is KGHDR and CDR2 SFDVKD.

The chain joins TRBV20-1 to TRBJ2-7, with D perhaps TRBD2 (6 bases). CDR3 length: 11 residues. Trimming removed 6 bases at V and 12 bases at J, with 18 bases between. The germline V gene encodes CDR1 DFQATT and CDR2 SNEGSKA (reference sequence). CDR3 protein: CSAQLTWRGYF. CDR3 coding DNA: TGCAGTGCCCAACTCACTTGGCGGGGGTACTTC.

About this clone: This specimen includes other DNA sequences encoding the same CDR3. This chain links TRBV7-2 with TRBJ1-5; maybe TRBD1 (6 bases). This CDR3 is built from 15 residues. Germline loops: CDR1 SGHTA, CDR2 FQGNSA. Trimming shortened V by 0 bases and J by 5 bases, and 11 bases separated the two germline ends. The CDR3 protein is CASSLAGGLDQPQHF. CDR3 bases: TGTGCCAGCAGCTTAGCCGGGGGGCTGGATCAGCCCCAGCATTTT.

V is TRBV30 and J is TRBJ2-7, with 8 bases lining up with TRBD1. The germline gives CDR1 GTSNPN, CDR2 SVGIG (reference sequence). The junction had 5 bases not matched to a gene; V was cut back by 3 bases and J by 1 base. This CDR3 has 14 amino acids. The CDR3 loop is CAWRLGQGSYEQYF. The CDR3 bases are TGTGCCTGGAGACTAGGACAGGGATCCTACGAGCAGTACTTC.